A single sample is the source of the 8 T cell receptor beta chains below, sequenced in a study of blood T cell repertoires in COVID-19. Profiled with immunoSEQ multiplex PCR; TCRdb holds only in-frame clones, not every one. The sample has about 380,000 clones, 85% seen once. The sequencing sample was made of peripheral blood. The receptors come from a woman between 18 and 29 years old with acute or convalescent COVID-19.

The V call is TRBV2, the J call TRBJ2-7; D might be TRBD1 (5 bases). V was shortened by 3 bases and J by 10 bases, with 10 bases between the two germline ends. Germline V CDR1 and CDR2: SNHLY, FYNNEI. The CDR3 runs 11 residues. The CDR3 DNA reads TGTGCCAGCAGTGATTACTGGGGCCAGTACTTC. It is translated as CASSDYWGQYF.

The V gene is TRBV2, the J gene TRBJ2-3, with D possibly matching TRBD2 (5 bases). The CDR3 is 12 residues long. V lost 5 bases to trimming and J lost 4 bases, with 7 bases between them. Germline CDR1 SNHLY, CDR2 FYNNEI. For the CDR3, the DNA is TGTGCCAGCAGTACGGAGGCAGATACGCAGTATTTT. Translation: CASSTEADTQYF.

J is TRBJ2-7 and V is TRBV2; 9 nucleotides match TRBD2. Germline V gene lookup returns CDR1 SNHLY and CDR2 FYNNEI. The CDR3 loop spans 16 amino acids. Trimming at V came to 7 bases and at J to 2 bases, leaving 12 bases not matched to a gene. CDR3 coding DNA: TGTGCCAGCAAAAAGACTGTACTAGCGGGTACCTACGAGCAGTACTTC. This translates into CASKKTVLAGTYEQYF.

The chain is built from TRBV13 and TRBJ2-1; possibly TRBD1 for D (6 bases). V was cut by 5 bases and J by 4 bases, with 12 bases left in between. There are 14 residues in the CDR3. Germline CDR1 reads PRHDT; CDR2 reads FYEKMQ (reference sequence). This chain's CDR3 is CASSIRTGYNEQFF. For the CDR3, the DNA is TGTGCCAGCAGCATAAGAACAGGGTACAATGAGCAGTTCTTC. Variable domain in full (rest from reference TRBV13 and TRBJ2-1): AAGVIQSPRHLIKEKRETATLKCYPIPRHDTVYWYQQGPGQDPQFLISFYEKMQSDKGSIPDRFSAQQFSDYHSELNMSSLELGDSALYFCASSIRTGYNEQFFGPGTRLTVL.

The chain carries TRBV7-9 and TRBJ1-3, with D possibly matching TRBD1 (5 bases). Trimming left V 4 bases short and J 0 bases short, with 13 bases between. This CDR3 comprises 16 residues. Germline V gene sequence: CDR1 SEHNR, CDR2 FQNEAQ (reference sequence). CDR3 coding DNA: TGTGCCAGCAGCTCCGACAGCTCCAACTCTGGAAACACCATATATTTT. Translation gives CASSSDSSNSGNTIYF.

The V and J genes are TRBV5-1 and TRBJ1-2, with 10 bases that match TRBD1. The CDR3 is made up of 15 amino acids. Germline V gene sequence: CDR1 SGHRS, CDR2 YFSETQ. J lost 8 bases, V lost 3 bases, and 10 bases had no gene match. CDR3 DNA sequence: TGCGCCAGCAGCTCCCAGGACAGGGGGTTTAGGGGCTACACCTTC. Translated: CASSSQDRGFRGYTF.

This clone came up once. The V and J genes are TRBV11-2 and TRBJ2-5; 8 bases line up with TRBD2. Germline V lookup: CDR1 SGHAT, CDR2 FQNNGV. The CDR3 is 17 residues long. V gave up 0 bases and J gave up 7 bases; unmatched junction bases: 13. DNA for the CDR3: TGTGCCAGCAGCTTAGATCTACGGGGGGGAGCCCCGGGGACCCAGTACTTC. Its translation is CASSLDLRGGAPGTQYF.

The rearrangement links TRBV3-1 (or the pseudogene TRBV3-2) to TRBJ2-1, with 8 bases lining up with TRBD2. Germline values: CDR1 LGHDT, CDR2 YNNKEL (reference sequence). V gave up 5 bases and J gave up 8 bases; unmatched junction bases: 11. The length of the CDR3 is 15 residues. CDR3 in DNA: TGTGCCAGCAGCAAAGCCGGGGGGGCCGGTTATGAGCAGTTCTTC. It yields the protein CASSKAGGAGYEQFF.